Listed below are T cell receptor beta chains from one sample, sequenced in a study of blood T cell repertoires in COVID-19. Clones were sequenced by immunoSEQ multiplex PCR, and TCRdb holds only the in-frame ones, with some missing. Seen here are 170,000 or so clones, just over 85% observed once, and the top ten hold around 8.6%. The sequenced material came from peripheral blood. The receptors stem from a man in his fifties or sixties with active or convalescent COVID-19. CDR3s include the opening cysteine and the closing phenylalanine or tryptophan. Size values are once, few and many counts, or a class for expanded clones, and some rows have none.

CASSIGTQMADTQYF | TRBV19 | NA | TRBJ2-3
CAWRVPGGNNSPLHF | TRBV30 | NA | TRBJ1-6
CASSPIERSFYTQYF | TRBV6-5 | NA | TRBJ2-3
CASSLAQNTEAFF | TRBV7-7 | NA | TRBJ1-1
CASSFLTGSNSPLHF | TRBV28 | NA | TRBJ1-6
CASIDGGAANEKLFF | TRBV19 | NA | TRBJ1-4
CASSERDSYNSPLHF | TRBV6-1 | NA | TRBJ1-6
CASRSITSDNEQFF | TRBV6-1 | NA | TRBJ2-1
CASSYEGTSGSREQFF | TRBV6-5 | NA | TRBJ2-1
CASSQRIGGDGNTIYF | TRBV3-1/TRBV3-2 | NA | TRBJ1-3
CATSENVGQGNNNEQFF | TRBV24-1 | NA | TRBJ2-1
CASSIKSSNQPQHF | TRBV19 | few | TRBJ1-5
CASSLMDSRNSPLHF | TRBV7-3 | NA | TRBJ1-6
CASSLLETQYF | TRBV5-4 | NA | TRBJ2-5
CASSVGGVRNEQFF | TRBV9 | NA | TRBJ2-1
CATSRGGSNTGELFF | TRBV6-5 | NA | TRBJ2-2
CASSLLGHVNYGYTF | TRBV28 | NA | TRBJ1-2
CASSQETGNSPLHF | TRBV4-1 | few | TRBJ1-6
CASSLEGPVRVAFF | TRBV7-9 | NA | TRBJ1-1
CASSTKQGFYGYTF | TRBV19 | NA | TRBJ1-2
CASSLSTSSTEAFF | TRBV7-9 | NA | TRBJ1-1
CSVERQASGFQYF | TRBV29-1 | NA | TRBJ2-5
CASSWSTGEREKLFF | TRBV7-9 | NA | TRBJ1-4
CASSRQSGEQYF | TRBV7-2 | NA | TRBJ2-7
CASREGREGNSPLHF | TRBV11-2 | NA | TRBJ1-6
CASSLALGQGANEQFF | TRBV7-3 | NA | TRBJ2-1
CASNQGAYGYTF | TRBV2 | few | TRBJ1-2
CASSAQTNTEAFF | TRBV11-2 | NA | TRBJ1-1
CASSLGTQGYGYTF | TRBV3-1/TRBV3-2 | NA | TRBJ1-2
CASSPTDRGENTEAFF | TRBV19 | NA | TRBJ1-1
CATSQGQFNSPLHF | TRBV3-1/TRBV3-2 | NA | TRBJ1-6
CASSRLRGYEQYF | TRBV12-3/TRBV12-4 | NA | TRBJ2-7
CASSFDRSKNIQYF | TRBV5-1 | NA | TRBJ2-4
CASRWTGEETQYF | TRBV28 | once | TRBJ2-5
CASSPRGQGIDRETQYF | TRBV11-2 | NA | TRBJ2-5
CSVEALGTGHGEQYF | TRBV29-1 | NA | TRBJ2-7
CASSYRGHEGYTF | TRBV6-2/TRBV6-3 | NA | TRBJ1-2
CASSLGPGNTEAFF | TRBV11-2 | NA | TRBJ1-1
CASTWTDNQPQHF | TRBV6-5 | NA | TRBJ1-5
CAWSVGPYSYEQYF | TRBV30 | NA | TRBJ2-7
CASSYSIQGSYGYTF | TRBV6-5 | NA | TRBJ1-2
CASRPGGLEKLFF | TRBV12-3/TRBV12-4 | NA | TRBJ1-4
CASSTSTGHTDTQYF | TRBV3-1/TRBV3-2 | NA | TRBJ2-3
CAISEIASGNTIYF | TRBV10-3 | NA | TRBJ1-3
CASSEGAGVEQFF | TRBV6-1 | NA | TRBJ2-1
CASSPTAGVNYEQYF | TRBV18 | NA | TRBJ2-7
CAWSIAGGTDTQYF | TRBV30 | NA | TRBJ2-3
CASSPRDSRSGANVLTF | TRBV19 | NA | TRBJ2-6